This TCR beta chain was obtained from a study of PD-L1 blockade in urothelial cancer. Study information: From 0 to 3 prior chemotherapy regimens had been given to the patients. Analyses were performed on blood at 3 weeks after treatment start (the second dose) and at 6 weeks. Researchers found blood samples held a median of around 140,000 T cells.

The trim removed 5 bases at V and 9 bases at J, leaving 4 bases unmatched. The CDR3 has 12 amino acids. Germline CDR1 reads SNHLY; CDR2 reads FYNNEI. Time point indicated: pretreatment peripheral blood. A total of 1 to 8 samples per patient were collected pretreatment and on-treatment. Profiled with immunoSEQ multiplex PCR; TCRdb holds only in-frame clones, not every one. Of 40,000 to 60,000 clones listed, 79% were seen once; the top ten hold around 9.3%. The rearrangement joins TRBV2 to TRBJ2-7, with 10 bases that match TRBD2. Sequencing was performed on PBMCs, taken around atezolizumab (anti-PD-L1) treatment. The sequence came from a man in his 70s with urothelial cancer. The CDR3 DNA is TGTGCCAGCAGTTCCCTAGCGGGAGTGCAGTACTTC. Protein product: CASSSLAGVQYF.